Presented here are 6 T cell receptor beta chains from one specimen sequenced in a study of molecular identifiers for immune sequencing clone quantification. TCRdb ran MiXCR on the PCR reads and lists one entry per CDR3 protein. The sample includes approximately 500,000 distinct CDR3 sequences, roughly 25% of them seen just once. Sequencing input: naive CD8+ T cells from blood, with Jurkat cell RNA spiked in. Noted subset: FACS-sorted CD8+CD4-CCR7+CD45RA+ naive T cells. These receptors all come from a human donor in good health. Some libraries in this study had Jurkat cell RNA spiked in.

V usage is TRBV7-9 and J usage is TRBJ2-3; D gene ambiguous. The V end was cut by 8 bases, the J end by 0 bases, with 15 bases between. The CDR3 is made up of 15 amino acids. Germline V gene sequence: CDR1 SEHNR, CDR2 FQNEAQ (reference sequence). DNA for the CDR3: TGTGCCAGCGGCTCCCCCCTCCCAAGCACAGATACGCAGTATTTT. Residues: CASGSPLPSTDTQYF.

The CDR3 spells CASSYSGSGEQFF. The CDR3 coding sequence is TGTGCCAGCAGTTATAGCGGGAGCGGTGAGCAGTTCTTC. This chain joins TRBV6-6 and TRBJ2-1; TRBD2 matches 9 bases. V was clipped by 3 bases and J by 9 bases; unmatched bases: 3. The CDR3 is made up of 13 amino acids. Per germline, CDR1 MNHNY and CDR2 SVGAGI (reference sequence).

The chain employs TRBV20-1 and TRBJ2-5, with D unclear. Trimming took 1 base from V and 5 from J, leaving 14 bases between them. CDR1 and CDR2 (germline): DFQATT, SNEGSKA (reference sequence). This CDR3 spans 14 amino acids. The CDR3 sequence is CSARVVTLPETQYF. CDR3 nucleotides: TGCAGTGCTAGAGTCGTGACCCTACCGGAGACCCAGTACTTC.

As to this clonotype: Being one base from a much bigger clone, this may be a read error. The chain carries TRBV7-9 and TRBJ2-3; D is unresolved. This CDR3 is 14 amino acids long. V lost 5 bases and J lost 5, with 14 bases in between. Germline CDR1 is SEHNR and CDR2 is FQNEAQ (reference sequence). Here the CDR3 DNA reads TGTGCCAGCAGCCCGCCGCAGACCGGAGATACGCAGTATTTT. This codes for CASSPPQTGDTQYF.

V usage is TRBV7-9 and J usage is TRBJ1-1; D is unresolved. V lost 5 bases and J lost 5, with 18 bases in between. CDR3 size: 15 residues. Germline V gene data show CDR1 as SEHNR and CDR2 as FQNEAQ (reference sequence). The DNA for the CDR3 is TGTGCCAGCAGCCTTATTTGGGGATCAAGGACTGAAGCTTTCTTT. Its translation: CASSLIWGSRTEAFF.

The chain couples TRBV27 to TRBJ2-7; 10 bases fit TRBD2. With V trimmed by 4 bases and J by 12 bases, 12 bases remained unmatched. Germline V gene sequence: CDR1 MNHEY, CDR2 SMNVEV (reference sequence). The CDR3 is made up of 14 amino acids. The DNA for the CDR3 is TGTGCCAGCAGTTCGGGACTAGCGACTCCGGGGCTGTACTTC. It codes for CASSSGLATPGLYF.